The rows below give T cell receptor beta chains drawn from one sample of a study of blood T cell repertoires in COVID-19. The repertoire was sequenced with immunoSEQ multiplex PCR; TCRdb's copy has only in-frame clones and lacks some. The sample has fewer than 250,000 clones; around 80% are singletons. Source material: peripheral blood. The receptors here all came from a human donor in a cohort sampled during active COVID-19. The CDR3 runs from the conserved cysteine through the conserved F or W. The D gene is left open where the match is weak. Size is omitted from some rows. Given values are once, few, many or a class for expanded clones.

TRBV9	TRBJ2-2	TRBD1	NA	TGTGCCAGCAGCGCCCGTGAGGGGGCGAACGGGGAGCTGTTTTTT	CASSAREGANGELFF
TRBV9	TRBJ2-1	TRBD1	NA	TGTGCCAGCAGCCCCGGGACAGGGCCGAGCTCCTACAATGAGCAGTTCTTC	CASSPGTGPSSYNEQFF
TRBV6-6	TRBJ2-3	NA	NA	TGTGCCAGCAGTTACCGGTCCCTTAACACAGATACGCAGTATTTT	CASSYRSLNTDTQYF
TRBV9	TRBJ1-1	NA	NA	TGTGCCAGCAGCGTAGATAGCGTTTTGAACACTGAAGCTTTCTTT	CASSVDSVLNTEAFF
TRBV28	TRBJ2-3	NA	NA	TGTGCCAGCAGTTTAAACAGTCTAACAGATACGCAGTATTTT	CASSLNSLTDTQYF
TRBV7-9	TRBJ1-1	TRBD1	NA	TGTGCCAGCAGCCACCGACAGGGGGCGCGGGACACTGAAGCTTTCTTT	CASSHRQGARDTEAFF
TRBV27	TRBJ1-3	NA	many	TGTGCCAGCAGTCGGAGCCGGGACTTCTCGGGAAACACCATATATTTT	CASSRSRDFSGNTIYF
TRBV2	TRBJ2-3	NA	NA	TGTGCCAGCACCCCGGGGAGCACAGATACGCAGTATTTT	CASTPGSTDTQYF
TRBV5-1	TRBJ2-3	NA	NA	TGCGCCAGCAGCCCAGGTGCGGGGCGGAGCACAGATACGCAGTATTTT	CASSPGAGRSTDTQYF
TRBV5-1	TRBJ2-7	TRBD2	NA	TGCGCCAGCAGCTCCCGCGGGGGGGCATACGAGCAGTACTTC	CASSSRGGAYEQYF
TRBV14	TRBJ2-3	NA	NA	TGTGCCAGCAGCCAAGATAAAACAGGCCGCCCCAGCACAGATACGCAGTATTTT	CASSQDKTGRPSTDTQYF
TRBV19	TRBJ2-7	TRBD1	NA	TGTGCCAGTAGTGCTTGGACAGGGGCCTCCTACGAGCAGTACTTC	CASSAWTGASYEQYF
TRBV28	TRBJ1-5	NA	NA	TGTGCCAGCAGTTTAACAGGGAGCAATCAGCCCCAGCATTTT	CASSLTGSNQPQHF
TRBV5-8	TRBJ1-2	TRBD1	NA	TGTGCCAGCAGCACGGGACAGGTCTATGGCTACACCTTC	CASSTGQVYGYTF
TRBV28	TRBJ1-6	NA	few	TGTGCCAGCTACCGGGGGAATAATTCACCCCTCCACTTT	CASYRGNNSPLHF
TRBV5-1	TRBJ1-1	NA	NA	TGCGCCAGCAGCCATAACACTGAAGCTTTCTTT	CASSHNTEAFF
TRBV19	TRBJ2-5	NA	NA	TGTGCCAGTAGTATCCGGACACTGGGGGGACAAGAGACCCAGTACTTC	CASSIRTLGGQETQYF
TRBV25-1	TRBJ1-3	NA	few	TGTGCCAGCAAGAGAAGTAATGGAAACACCATATATTTT	CASKRSNGNTIYF
TRBV19	TRBJ2-3	TRBD2	NA	TGTGCCAGTAGTACGGGACTAGCGGGAGGGTCGGGCACAGATACGCAGTATTTT	CASSTGLAGGSGTDTQYF
TRBV5-4	TRBJ2-5	NA	NA	TGTGCCAGCAGACCCCCGGGGTACGAGACCCAGTACTTC	CASRPPGYETQYF
TRBV30	TRBJ1-3	NA	NA	TGTGCCTGGAGTGTAGGGGGTCCGGGGAACACCATATATTTT	CAWSVGGPGNTIYF
TRBV2	TRBJ1-2	TRBD1	NA	TGTGCCAGCTGCACCGGGACAGGCTTCGGGGCTTGTAATTATGGCTACACCTTC	CASCTGTGFGACNYGYTF
TRBV15	TRBJ1-5	TRBD1	NA	TGTGCCACCAGCGGGGGACAGGTAGGCGTTGATCAGCCCCAGCATTTT	CATSGGQVGVDQPQHF
TRBV28	TRBJ2-7	NA	NA	TGTGCCAGCAGTTCAGTGGCAGGGCCAAGGTACGAGCAGTACTTC	CASSSVAGPRYEQYF
TRBV19	TRBJ2-6	NA	once	TGTGCCTCGCAACGGAGGAACGGGGCCAACGTCCTGACTTTC	CASQRRNGANVLTF
TRBV3-1/TRBV3-2	TRBJ2-7	TRBD2	NA	TGTGCCAGCAGCCAAGGGCGGGGGGAGAGCTACGAGCAGTACTTC	CASSQGRGESYEQYF
TRBV5-8	TRBJ2-5	NA	NA	TGTGCCAGCAGCTTGGTGGAGGGTAAAGAGACCCAGTACTTC	CASSLVEGKETQYF
TRBV4-2	TRBJ2-7	TRBD1	once	TGTGCCAGCAGCCAAGACGGACAGGGGCCCTCCTACGAGCAGTACTTC	CASSQDGQGPSYEQYF
TRBV28	TRBJ1-1	NA	once	TGTGCCAGCAGTTTAGGAGCTAACACTGAAGCTTTCTTT	CASSLGANTEAFF
TRBV11-2	TRBJ2-3	TRBD2	NA	TGTGCCAGCAGCACGGGACTAGCTTCGCAGTATTTT	CASSTGLASQYF
TRBV7-9	TRBJ2-1	TRBD2	NA	TGTGCCTCCTCCGGGGGGGAATCCTACAATGAGCAGTTCTTC	CASSGGESYNEQFF
TRBV6-4	TRBJ2-3	TRBD2	NA	TGTGCCAGCAGTCGTACCGGGACTAGCGGCGCAGATACGCAGTATTTT	CASSRTGTSGADTQYF